This T cell receptor beta chain appears in the sequencing data of a study of control samples from healthy donors and cancer patients. The method was immunoSEQ multiplex PCR; TCRdb's version includes in-frame clones alone and lacks a portion of them. The repertoire holds about 69,000 clones, with roughly 90% as singletons. In germline, CDR1 is SGHTA, CDR2 FQGTGA. V shed 0 bases and J shed 5 bases, with 8 bases lying between them. The CDR3 spans 13 residues. The chain links TRBV7-3 to TRBJ2-7; D might be TRBD2 (5 bases). The sample was PBMCs. The sequence was collected from a man in his 60s with lung cancer. CDR3 amino acids: CASSLTSRDEQYF. In DNA, the CDR3 is TGTGCCAGCAGCTTAACGTCGAGGGACGAGCAGTACTTC.